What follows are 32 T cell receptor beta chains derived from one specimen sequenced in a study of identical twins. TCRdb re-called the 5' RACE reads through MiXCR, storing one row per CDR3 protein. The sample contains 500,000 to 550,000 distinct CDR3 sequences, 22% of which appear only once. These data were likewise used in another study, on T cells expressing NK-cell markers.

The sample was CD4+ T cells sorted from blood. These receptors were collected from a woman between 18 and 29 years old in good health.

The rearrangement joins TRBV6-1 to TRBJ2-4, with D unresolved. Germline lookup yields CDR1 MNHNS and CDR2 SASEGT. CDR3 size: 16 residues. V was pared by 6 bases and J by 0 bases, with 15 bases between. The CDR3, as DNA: TGTGCCAGCAGCTCACTTTTAACCCTAGCCAAAAACATTCAGTACTTC. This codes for CASSSLLTLAKNIQYF.

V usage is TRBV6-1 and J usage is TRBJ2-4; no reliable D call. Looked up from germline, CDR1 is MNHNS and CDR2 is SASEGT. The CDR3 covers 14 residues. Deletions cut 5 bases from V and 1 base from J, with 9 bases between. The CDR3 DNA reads TGTGCCAGCAGTCCCTTTGAGGCCAAAAACATTCAGTACTTC. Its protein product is CASSPFEAKNIQYF.

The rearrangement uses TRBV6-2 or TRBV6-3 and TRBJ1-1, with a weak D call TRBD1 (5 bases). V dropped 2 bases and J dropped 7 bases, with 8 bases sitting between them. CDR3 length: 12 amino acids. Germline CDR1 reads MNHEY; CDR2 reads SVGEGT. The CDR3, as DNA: TGTGCCAGCAGTTACCAGAGGGGTGAAGCTTTCTTT. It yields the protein CASSYQRGEAFF.

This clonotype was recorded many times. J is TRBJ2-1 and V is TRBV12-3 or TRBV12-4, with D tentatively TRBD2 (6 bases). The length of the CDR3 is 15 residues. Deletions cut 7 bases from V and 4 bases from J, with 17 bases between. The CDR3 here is CASTHSLAYYNEQFF. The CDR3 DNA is TGTGCCAGCACCCACTCACTAGCCTATTACAATGAGCAGTTCTTC.

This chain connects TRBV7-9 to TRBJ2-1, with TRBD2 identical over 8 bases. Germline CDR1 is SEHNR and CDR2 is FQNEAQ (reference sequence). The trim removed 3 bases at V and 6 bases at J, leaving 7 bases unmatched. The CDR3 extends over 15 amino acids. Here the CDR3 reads CASSFASGSTNEQFF. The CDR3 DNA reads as TGTGCCAGCAGCTTTGCCAGCGGGAGTACCAATGAGCAGTTCTTC. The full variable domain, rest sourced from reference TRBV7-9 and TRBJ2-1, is DTGVSQNPRHKITKRGQNVTFRCDPISEHNRLYWYRQTLGQGPEFLTYFQNEAQLEKSRLLSDRFSAERPKGSFSTLEIQRTEQGDSAMYLCASSFASGSTNEQFFGPGTRLTVL.

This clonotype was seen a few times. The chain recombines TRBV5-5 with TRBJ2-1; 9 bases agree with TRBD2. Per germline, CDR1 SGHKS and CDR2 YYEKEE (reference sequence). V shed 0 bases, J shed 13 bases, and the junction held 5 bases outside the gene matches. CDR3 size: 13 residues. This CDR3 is CASSLDPSGVQFF. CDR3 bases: TGTGCCAGCAGCTTGGACCCTAGCGGGGTCCAGTTCTTC. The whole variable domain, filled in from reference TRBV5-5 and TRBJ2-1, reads DAGVTQSPTHLIKTRGQQVTLRCSPISGHKSVSWYQQVLGQGPQFIFQYYEKEERGRGNFPDRFSARQFPNYSSELNVNALLLGDSALYLCASSLDPSGVQFFGPGTRLTVL.

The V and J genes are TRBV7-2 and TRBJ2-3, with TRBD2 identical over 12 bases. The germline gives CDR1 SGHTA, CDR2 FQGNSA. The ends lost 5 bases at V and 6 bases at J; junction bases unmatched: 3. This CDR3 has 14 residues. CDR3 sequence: CASSRTSGKDTQYF. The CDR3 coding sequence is TGTGCCAGCAGCCGGACTAGCGGGAAGGATACGCAGTATTTT.

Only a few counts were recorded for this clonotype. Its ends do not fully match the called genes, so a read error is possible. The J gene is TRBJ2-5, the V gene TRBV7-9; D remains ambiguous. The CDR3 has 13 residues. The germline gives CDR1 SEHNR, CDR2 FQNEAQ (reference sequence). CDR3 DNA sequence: TGTGCCAGCAGCTTAGGGCATCGAGAGCCCCAGTACTTC. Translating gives CASSLGHREPQYF.

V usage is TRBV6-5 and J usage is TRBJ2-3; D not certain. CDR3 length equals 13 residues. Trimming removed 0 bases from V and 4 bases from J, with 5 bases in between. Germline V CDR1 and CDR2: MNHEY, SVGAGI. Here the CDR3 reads CASSYSPSDTQYF. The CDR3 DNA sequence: TGTGCCAGCAGTTACTCCCCCTCAGATACGCAGTATTTT.

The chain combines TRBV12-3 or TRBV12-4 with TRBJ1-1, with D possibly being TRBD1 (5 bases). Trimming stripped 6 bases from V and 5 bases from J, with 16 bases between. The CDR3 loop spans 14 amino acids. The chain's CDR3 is CASRHRHGTTEAFF. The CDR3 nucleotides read TGTGCCAGCAGACACAGGCATGGGACGACTGAAGCTTTCTTT.

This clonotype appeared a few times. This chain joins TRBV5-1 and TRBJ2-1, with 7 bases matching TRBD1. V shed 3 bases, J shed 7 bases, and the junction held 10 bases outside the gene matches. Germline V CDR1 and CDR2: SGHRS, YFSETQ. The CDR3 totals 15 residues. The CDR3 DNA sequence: TGCGCCAGCAGCTATTACAGGGGTGCAGGGAATGAGCAGTTCTTC. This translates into CASSYYRGAGNEQFF.

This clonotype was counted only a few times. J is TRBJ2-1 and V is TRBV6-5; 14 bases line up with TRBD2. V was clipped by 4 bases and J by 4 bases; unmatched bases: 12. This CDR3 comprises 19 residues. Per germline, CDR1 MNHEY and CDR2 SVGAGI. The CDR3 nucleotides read TGTGCCAGCAGTTCTGCCGGGACTAGCGGGAGAATTAAGTACAATGAGCAGTTCTTC. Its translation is CASSSAGTSGRIKYNEQFF.

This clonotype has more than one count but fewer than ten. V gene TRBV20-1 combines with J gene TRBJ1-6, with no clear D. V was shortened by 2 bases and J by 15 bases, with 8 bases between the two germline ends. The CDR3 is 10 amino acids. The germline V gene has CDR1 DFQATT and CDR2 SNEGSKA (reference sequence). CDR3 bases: TGCAGTGCTAGAAGCTCGCGCCTCCACTTT. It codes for CSARSSRLHF.

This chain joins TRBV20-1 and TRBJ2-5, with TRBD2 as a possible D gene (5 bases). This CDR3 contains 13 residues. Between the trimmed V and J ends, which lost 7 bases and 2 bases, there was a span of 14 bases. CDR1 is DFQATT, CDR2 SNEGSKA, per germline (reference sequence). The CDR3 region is CSVAGSDQETQYF. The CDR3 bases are TGCAGTGTCGCGGGCAGTGATCAAGAGACCCAGTACTTC.

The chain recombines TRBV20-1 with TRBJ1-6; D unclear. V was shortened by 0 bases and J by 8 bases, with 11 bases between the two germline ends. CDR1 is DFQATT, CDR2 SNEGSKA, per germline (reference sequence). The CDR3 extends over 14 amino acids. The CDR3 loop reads CSARDFPRDSPLHF. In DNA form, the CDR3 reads TGCAGTGCTAGAGATTTTCCGAGGGATTCACCCCTCCACTTT.

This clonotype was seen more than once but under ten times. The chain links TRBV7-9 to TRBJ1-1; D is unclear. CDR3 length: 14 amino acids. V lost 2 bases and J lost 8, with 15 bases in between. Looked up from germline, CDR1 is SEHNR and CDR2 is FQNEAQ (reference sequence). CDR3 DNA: TGTGCCAGCAGCTTATTGTCCGGGTTCTCGGAAGCTTTCTTT. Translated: CASSLLSGFSEAFF.

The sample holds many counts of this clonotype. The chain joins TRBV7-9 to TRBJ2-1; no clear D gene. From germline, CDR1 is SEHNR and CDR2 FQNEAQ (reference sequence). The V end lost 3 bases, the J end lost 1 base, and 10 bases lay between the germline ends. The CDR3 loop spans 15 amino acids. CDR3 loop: CASSLVGQSYNEQFF. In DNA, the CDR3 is TGTGCCAGCAGCTTGGTCGGGCAGTCCTACAATGAGCAGTTCTTC. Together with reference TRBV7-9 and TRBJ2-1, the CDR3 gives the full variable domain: DTGVSQNPRHKITKRGQNVTFRCDPISEHNRLYWYRQTLGQGPEFLTYFQNEAQLEKSRLLSDRFSAERPKGSFSTLEIQRTEQGDSAMYLCASSLVGQSYNEQFFGPGTRLTVL.

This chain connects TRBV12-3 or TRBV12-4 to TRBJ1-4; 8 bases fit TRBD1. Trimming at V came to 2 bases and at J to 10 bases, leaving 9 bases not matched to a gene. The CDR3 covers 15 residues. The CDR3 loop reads CASSLTRQGLGKLFF. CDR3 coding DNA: TGTGCCAGCAGTTTAACCCGACAGGGGCTAGGAAAACTGTTTTTT.

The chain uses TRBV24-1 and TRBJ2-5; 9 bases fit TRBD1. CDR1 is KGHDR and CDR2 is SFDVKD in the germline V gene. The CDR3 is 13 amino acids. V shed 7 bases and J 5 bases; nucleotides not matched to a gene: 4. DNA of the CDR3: TGTGCCACCAGCACAGGGGGCGCGGAGACCCAGTACTTC. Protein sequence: CATSTGGAETQYF.

DNA for the CDR3: TGCGCCAGCAGCTTCCTAACAGGGTCAGAGTCGGAGACCCAGTACTTC. Translation gives CASSFLTGSESETQYF. V gene TRBV5-1 combines with J gene TRBJ2-5; possibly TRBD1 for D (6 bases). V lost 2 bases, J lost 5 bases, and 19 bases lay in between. Germline V lookup: CDR1 SGHRS, CDR2 YFSETQ. CDR3 size: 16 residues.

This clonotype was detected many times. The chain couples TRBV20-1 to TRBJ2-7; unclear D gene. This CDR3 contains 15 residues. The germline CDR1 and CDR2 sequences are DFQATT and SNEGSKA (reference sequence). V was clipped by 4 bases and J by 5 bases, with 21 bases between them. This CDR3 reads CSATRVDLSPNEQYF. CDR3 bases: TGCAGTGCTACTCGAGTTGACCTCTCCCCCAACGAGCAGTACTTC.

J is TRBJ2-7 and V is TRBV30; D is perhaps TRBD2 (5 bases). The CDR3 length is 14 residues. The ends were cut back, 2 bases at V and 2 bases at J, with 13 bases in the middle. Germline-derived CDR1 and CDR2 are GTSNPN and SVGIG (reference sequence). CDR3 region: CAWSRGLATYEQYF. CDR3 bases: TGTGCCTGGAGTAGAGGACTGGCGACCTACGAGCAGTACTTC.

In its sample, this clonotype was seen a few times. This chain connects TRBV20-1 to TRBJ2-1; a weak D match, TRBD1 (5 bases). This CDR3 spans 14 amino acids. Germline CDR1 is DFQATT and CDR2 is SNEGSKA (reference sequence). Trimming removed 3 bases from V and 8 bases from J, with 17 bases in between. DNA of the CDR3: TGCAGTGCTAGCTCCCATTTGGGGCTGGATGAGCAGTTCTTC. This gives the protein CSASSHLGLDEQFF.

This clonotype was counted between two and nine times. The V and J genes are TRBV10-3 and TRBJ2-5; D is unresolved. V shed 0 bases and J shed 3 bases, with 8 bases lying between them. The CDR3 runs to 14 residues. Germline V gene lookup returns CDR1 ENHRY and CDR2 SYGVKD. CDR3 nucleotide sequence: TGTGCCATCAGTGAGTCTAACCGGGAAGAGACCCAGTACTTC. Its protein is CAISESNREETQYF.

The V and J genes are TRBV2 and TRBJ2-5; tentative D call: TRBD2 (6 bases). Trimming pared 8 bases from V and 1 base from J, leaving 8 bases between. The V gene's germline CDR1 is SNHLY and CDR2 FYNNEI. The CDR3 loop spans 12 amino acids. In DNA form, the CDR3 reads TGTGCCAGCGTCGGGGGCCAAGAGACCCAGTACTTC. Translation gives CASVGGQETQYF.

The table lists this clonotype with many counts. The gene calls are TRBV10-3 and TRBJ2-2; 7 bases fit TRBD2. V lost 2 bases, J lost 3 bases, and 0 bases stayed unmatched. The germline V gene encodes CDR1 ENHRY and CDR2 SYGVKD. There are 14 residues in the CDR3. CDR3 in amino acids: CAISEAGDTGELFF. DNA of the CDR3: TGTGCCATCAGTGAGGCGGGGGACACCGGGGAGCTGTTTTTT.

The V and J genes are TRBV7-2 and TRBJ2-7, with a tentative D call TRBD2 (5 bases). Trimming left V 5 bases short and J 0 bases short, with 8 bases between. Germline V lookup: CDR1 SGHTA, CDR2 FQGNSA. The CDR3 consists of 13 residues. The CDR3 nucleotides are TGTGCCAGCAGCCGGGGTGCCTCCTACGAGCAGTACTTC. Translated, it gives CASSRGASYEQYF.

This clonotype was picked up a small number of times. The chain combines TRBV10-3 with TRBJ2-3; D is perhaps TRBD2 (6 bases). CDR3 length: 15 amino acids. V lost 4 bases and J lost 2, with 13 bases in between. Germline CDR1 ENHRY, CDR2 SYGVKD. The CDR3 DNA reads TGTGCCATCAGTGCCCCTAGCGCATTCACAGATACGCAGTATTTT. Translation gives CAISAPSAFTDTQYF.

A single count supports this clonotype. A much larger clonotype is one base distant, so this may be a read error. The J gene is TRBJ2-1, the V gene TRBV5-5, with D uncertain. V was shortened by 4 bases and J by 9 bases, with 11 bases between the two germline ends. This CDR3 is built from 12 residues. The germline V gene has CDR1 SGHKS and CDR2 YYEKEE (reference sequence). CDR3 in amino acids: CASSPLRSEQFF. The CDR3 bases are TGTGCCAGCAGCCCGTTGAGGAGTGAGCAGTTCTTC. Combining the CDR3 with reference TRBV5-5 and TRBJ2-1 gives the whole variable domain DAGVTQSPTHLIKTRGQQVTLRCSPISGHKSVSWYQQVLGQGPQFIFQYYEKEERGRGNFPDRFSARQFPNYSSELNVNALLLGDSALYLCASSPLRSEQFFGPGTRLTVL.

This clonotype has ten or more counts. CDR3 bases: TGCGCCAGCAGCTTGATGGGGGGCTACGAGCAGTACTTC. It translates to CASSLMGGYEQYF. The rearrangement uses TRBV5-1 and TRBJ2-7, with a tentative D call TRBD2 (6 bases). The length of the CDR3 is 13 residues. The V gene lost 1 base and the J gene lost 3 bases, with 8 bases spanning the gap. Germline V CDR1 and CDR2: SGHRS, YFSETQ.

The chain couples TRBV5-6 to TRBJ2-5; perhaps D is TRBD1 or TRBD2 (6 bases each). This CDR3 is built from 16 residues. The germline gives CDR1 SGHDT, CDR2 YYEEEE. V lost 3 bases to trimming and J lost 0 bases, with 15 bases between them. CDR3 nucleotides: TGTGCCAGCAGCTACCCCCCGGGGGCAAACCAAGAGACCCAGTACTTC. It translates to CASSYPPGANQETQYF.

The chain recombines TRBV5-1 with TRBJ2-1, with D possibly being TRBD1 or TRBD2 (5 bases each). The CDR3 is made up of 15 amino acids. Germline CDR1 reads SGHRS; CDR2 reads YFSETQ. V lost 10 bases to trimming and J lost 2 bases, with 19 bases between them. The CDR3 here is CAPLRGALTYNEQFF. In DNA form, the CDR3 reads TGCGCCCCCCTCCGAGGGGCCTTAACCTACAATGAGCAGTTCTTC.